One and the same sample provided the 32 T cell receptor beta chains below, sequenced in a study of vaccination and CD4 T cells after COVID-19 (dated by TCRdb to 2021 to 2024). The library was built by means of PCR. The listed sequencing device is Illumina iSeq 100. DNA from cultured CD4+ T cells underwent TCR sequencing with the Oncomine TCR Beta short-read assay at the Johns Hopkins FTIC core. TCRdb trimmed public reads at Q25 via fastp, called clones via MiXCR and kept in-frame beta chains. Each record represents a unique CDR3 protein, reported with the most common genes and DNA among its rows. This sample has 15,000 to 20,000 distinct CDR3 sequences in its table, and about a third of those were observed once. The ten largest clonotypes hold 14% to 15% of the sample. Their target antigens are unknown. The sample's treatment or condition label, decoded: approximately nine-day PBMC culture with coronavirus spike peptide pools or control peptides (ViraFEST assay).

Material for sequencing was cultured CD4+ T cells from blood. These receptors all stem from a human donor with COVID-19.

As DNA, the CDR3 is TGCAGTGCTAGAGTCCGACAGGGGATCAATCAGCCCCAGCATTTT. This gives the protein CSARVRQGINQPQHF. The chain recombines TRBV20-1 with TRBJ1-5; TRBD1 aligns across 8 bases. Germline V gene lookup returns CDR1 DFQATT and CDR2 SNEGSKA (reference sequence). V shed 1 base, J shed 3 bases, and the junction held 5 bases outside the gene matches. The CDR3 runs to 15 residues.

This clonotype was counted only a few times. The chain links TRBV15 to TRBJ2-3, with 9 bases lining up with TRBD2. V gave up 4 bases and J gave up 7 bases; unmatched junction bases: 9. The CDR3 is 15 residues long. Germline CDR1 reads LNHNV; CDR2 reads YYDKDF (reference sequence). This chain's CDR3 is CATSTGGGGAYTQYF. The CDR3 DNA follows: TGTGCCACCAGCACCGGTGGCGGGGGGGCATATACGCAGTATTTT. Variable domain in full (rest from reference TRBV15 and TRBJ2-3): DAMVIQNPRYQVTQFGKPVTLSCSQTLNHNVMYWYQQKSSQAPKLLFHYYDKDFNNEADTPDNFQSRRPNTSFCFLDIRSPGLGDTAMYLCATSTGGGGAYTQYFGPGTRLTVL.

This clonotype has just a few counts. This chain connects TRBV23-1 to TRBJ1-5; 7 positions match TRBD1. TRBV23-1 is treated as an ORF (open reading frame) with a function not yet certain. CDR3 length: 17 residues. Losses at the gene ends were 3 bases for V and 1 base for J; bases not matched to a gene: 9. The CDR3 reads CASSHCDRVFSNQPQHF. The CDR3 DNA reads TGCGCCAGCAGTCATTGCGACAGGGTTTTCAGCAATCAGCCCCAGCATTTT.

This clonotype was seen a handful of times. The rearrangement uses TRBV11-3 and TRBJ2-2, with D possibly called TRBD1 or TRBD2 (6 bases each). This CDR3 has 15 amino acids. Germline values: CDR1 SGHNT, CDR2 YENEEA. Trimming left V 5 bases short and J 7 bases short, with 17 bases between. CDR3 sequence: CASSTEGGRGGELFF. The CDR3 region has the DNA TGTGCCAGCAGCACCGAGGGGGGCAGAGGCGGGGAGCTGTTTTTT.

The rearrangement uses TRBV4-3 and TRBJ2-5, with D maybe TRBD2 (7 bases). CDR3 length equals 14 residues. Trimming removed 1 base at V and 9 bases at J, with 15 bases between. From germline, CDR1 is LGHNA and CDR2 YSLEER. CDR3 DNA sequence: TGCGCCAGCAGCCAAGTCGGGGGGCGGGGAGCCCAGTACTTC. Amino acid sequence: CASSQVGGRGAQYF.

The rearrangement links TRBV6-1 to TRBJ2-2, with D possibly TRBD2 on 7 matching bases. V lost 2 bases to trimming and J lost 0 bases, with 10 bases between them. CDR3 length equals 16 residues. Germline loops: CDR1 MNHNS, CDR2 SASEGT. CDR3 DNA: TGTGCCAGCAGTGAAAGGGGGGGAGCGAACACCGGGGAGCTGTTTTTT. Translated: CASSERGGANTGELFF.

This clonotype was counted a few times. The chain uses TRBV28 and TRBJ1-6, with 10 bases aligning to TRBD1. CDR3 size: 15 residues. CDR1 and CDR2 (germline): MDHEN, SYDVKM. V gave up 5 bases and J gave up 7 bases; unmatched junction bases: 5. In DNA, the CDR3 is TGTGCCAGCAGTGACAGGGGGCGGTTGAATTCACCCCTCCACTTT. Its translation is CASSDRGRLNSPLHF.

This clonotype was observed a handful of times. The chain recombines TRBV15 with TRBJ1-2; D may be TRBD1 (6 bases). The ends were cut back, 4 bases at V and 2 bases at J, with 8 bases in the middle. This CDR3 has 13 residues. Per the germline V gene, CDR1 is LNHNV and CDR2 is YYDKDF (reference sequence). The CDR3 bases are TGTGCCACCAGCAATCAGGGGAACTATGGCTACACCTTC. Its translation: CATSNQGNYGYTF.

This clonotype was picked up a small number of times. The chain links TRBV7-2 to TRBJ2-5; D ambiguous. Between the trimmed V and J ends, which lost 3 bases and 5 bases, there was a span of 16 bases. Germline V gene sequence: CDR1 SGHTA, CDR2 FQGNSA. This CDR3 is 15 amino acids long. DNA of the CDR3: TGTGCCAGCAGCTTGGACCTCGCACCCTGGGAGACCCAGTACTTC. This sequence encodes CASSLDLAPWETQYF.

The chain carries TRBV2 and TRBJ2-5; D is perhaps TRBD1 or TRBD2 (5 bases each). The CDR3 covers 13 residues. The V end lost 4 bases, the J end lost 7 bases, and 13 bases lay between the germline ends. Per the germline V gene, CDR1 is SNHLY and CDR2 is FYNNEI. This chain's CDR3 is CASSGGPRGTQYF. CDR3 bases: TGTGCCAGCAGTGGGGGACCGCGAGGGACCCAGTACTTC. Complete variable domain (other parts from reference TRBV2 and TRBJ2-5): EPEVTQTPSHQVTQMGQEVILRCVPISNHLYFYWYRQILGQKVEFLVSFYNNEISEKSEIFDDQFSVERPDGSNFTLKIRSTKLEDSAMYFCASSGGPRGTQYFGPGTRLLVL.

The V gene is TRBV4-1, the J gene TRBJ2-1; TRBD2 aligns across 11 bases. The germline V gene encodes CDR1 MGHRA and CDR2 YSYEKL. The CDR3 extends over 16 amino acids. V was pared by 5 bases and J by 7 bases, with 10 bases of the junction left unmatched. Written as DNA, the CDR3 is TGCGCCAGCAGCGGGGAGTGGAGACTAGCGGGGAATGAGCAGTTCTTC. Its translation is CASSGEWRLAGNEQFF.

The V and J genes are TRBV2 and TRBJ1-5; no clear D. Deletions cut 8 bases from V and 2 bases from J, with 13 bases between. CDR3 length: 14 amino acids. Germline CDR1 reads SNHLY; CDR2 reads FYNNEI. This chain's CDR3 is CASEYSAGNQPQHF. CDR3 sequence (DNA): TGTGCCAGCGAGTACAGCGCAGGCAATCAGCCCCAGCATTTT.

In its sample, this clonotype was seen a few times. V usage is TRBV6-5 and J usage is TRBJ1-1, with D possibly TRBD1 on 5 matching bases. The germline V gene has CDR1 MNHEY and CDR2 SVGAGI. V lost 2 bases to trimming and J lost 0 bases, with 10 bases between them. This CDR3 is 15 amino acids long. The CDR3 DNA reads TGTGCCAGCAGTTACGGGGCAGGGTTGAACACTGAAGCTTTCTTT. This translates into CASSYGAGLNTEAFF.

The chain has TRBV5-6 and TRBJ2-7, with D perhaps TRBD1 (6 bases). The CDR3 loop spans 14 amino acids. Trimming took 1 base from V and 2 from J, leaving 10 bases between them. Germline loops: CDR1 SGHDT, CDR2 YYEEEE. The CDR3 sequence: CASSLTGQTYEQYF. The CDR3 DNA is TGTGCCAGCAGCTTGACAGGACAGACCTACGAGCAGTACTTC. Looking up the rest from reference TRBV5-6 and TRBJ2-7 gives the full variable domain: DAGVTQSPTHLIKTRGQQVTLRCSPKSGHDTVSWYQQALGQGPQFIFQYYEEEERQRGNFPDRFSGHQFPNYSSELNVNALLLGDSALYLCASSLTGQTYEQYFGPGTRLTVT.

The chain uses TRBV28 and TRBJ1-5, with D unclear. Germline CDR1 is MDHEN and CDR2 is SYDVKM. V lost 6 bases and J 4 bases, leaving 19 bases between the germline ends. The CDR3 totals 16 residues. The CDR3 DNA reads TGTGCCAGCAGCCCTGGTATCGGGGAGCGGAATCAGCCCCAGCATTTT. It is translated as CASSPGIGERNQPQHF.

The chain links TRBV7-9 to TRBJ2-3; D call uncertain. Germline V gene sequence: CDR1 SEHNR, CDR2 FQNEAQ (reference sequence). This CDR3 has 11 amino acids. V was cut by 8 bases and J by 2 bases, with 5 bases left in between. CDR3 DNA: TGTGCCAGCGGGGACACAGATACGCAGTATTTT. This sequence encodes CASGDTDTQYF.

The J gene is TRBJ1-5, the V gene TRBV30; no definite D call. Trimming left V 0 bases short and J 5 bases short, with 8 bases between. CDR3 size: 13 residues. The V gene's germline CDR1 is GTSNPN and CDR2 SVGIG (reference sequence). CDR3 protein: CAWSVGGDQPQHF. The CDR3 region has the DNA TGTGCCTGGAGTGTAGGCGGCGATCAGCCCCAGCATTTT.

This chain uses TRBV18 with TRBJ1-2; TRBD1 agrees at 9 bases. Trimming at V came to 5 bases and at J to 5 bases, leaving 6 bases not matched to a gene. In germline, CDR1 is KGHSH, CDR2 LQKENI. The CDR3 runs 14 residues. CDR3 nucleotide sequence: TGTGCCAGCTCAGCACAGGGGGCCGGGTATGGCTACACCTTC. Amino acid sequence: CASSAQGAGYGYTF.

The V and J genes are TRBV6-1 and TRBJ2-3; D is unresolved. The CDR3 sequence is 14 residues long. CDR1 and CDR2 from the germline V gene are MNHNS and SASEGT. The germline V and J ends were trimmed by 6 bases and 5 bases, with 15 bases remaining between them. CDR3 sequence: CASRDINQLDTQYF. CDR3 sequence (DNA): TGTGCCAGCAGGGATATCAATCAATTAGATACGCAGTATTTT.

Turning to this clonotype: A read error likely explains this, since a far larger clone differs by one base. This sequence joins TRBV2 and TRBJ1-1, with 7 bases lining up with TRBD1. V was clipped by 11 bases and J by 0 bases; unmatched bases: 6. The CDR3 sequence is 13 residues long. Germline CDR1 reads SNHLY; CDR2 reads FYNNEI. The CDR3 sequence: CAGTQGLNTEAFF. The CDR3 coding sequence is TGTGCCGGCACACAGGGGCTGAACACTGAAGCTTTCTTT.

V gene TRBV20-1 combines with J gene TRBJ2-5; no clear D. Germline assignment: CDR1 DFQATT and CDR2 SNEGSKA (reference sequence). The germline V and J ends were trimmed by 0 bases and 6 bases, with 5 bases remaining between them. The CDR3 length is 11 residues. This CDR3 is CSARDTQTQYF. The DNA of the CDR3 is TGCAGTGCTAGAGATACCCAGACCCAGTACTTC.

The CDR3 here is CASSSVARVDSNQPQHF. CDR3 sequence (DNA): TGTGCCAGCTCATCGGTGGCCAGGGTCGATAGCAATCAGCCCCAGCATTTT. J is TRBJ1-5 and V is TRBV18, with D possibly TRBD1 on 5 matching bases. V shed 5 bases and J shed 0 bases, with 17 bases lying between them. The germline CDR1 and CDR2 sequences are KGHSH and LQKENI. The CDR3 is made up of 17 amino acids. Combining the CDR3 with reference TRBV18 and TRBJ1-5 gives the whole variable domain NAGVMQNPRHLVRRRGQEARLRCSPMKGHSHVYWYRQLPEEGLKFMVYLQKENIIDESGMPKERFSAEFPKEGPSILRIQQVVRGDSAAYFCASSSVARVDSNQPQHFGDGTRLSIL.

This clonotype was seen more than once but under ten times. This chain uses TRBV11-3 with TRBJ2-5; a possible D gene is TRBD2 (6 bases). CDR3 length: 15 amino acids. The germline CDR1 and CDR2 sequences are SGHNT and YENEEA. Trimming took 0 bases from V and 1 from J, leaving 9 bases between them. The CDR3 here is CASSLDGSTQETQYF. Here the CDR3 DNA reads TGTGCCAGCAGCTTAGACGGGAGTACCCAAGAGACCCAGTACTTC.

CDR3 nucleotide sequence: TGTGCCAGTAGTACCTTCCTCACAGATACGCAGTATTTT. This translates into CASSTFLTDTQYF. This chain joins TRBV19 and TRBJ2-3; the D is unclear. CDR1 is LNHDA and CDR2 is SQIVND in the germline V gene (reference sequence). This CDR3 spans 13 amino acids. V was cut by 4 bases and J by 2 bases, with 7 bases left in between.

This clonotype has a handful of counts. The CDR3 nucleotides are TGTGCCAGCAGTTTATCTCTCGGGACAGGGTCCGCTGAAGCTTTCTTT. Translating it yields CASSLSLGTGSAEAFF. The chain employs TRBV12-3 or TRBV12-4 and TRBJ1-1, with 9 nucleotides matching TRBD1. The CDR3 totals 16 residues. Unmatched junction bases numbered 10, after V lost 2 bases and J lost 6 bases.

This clonotype occurred a few times. V usage is TRBV11-3 and J usage is TRBJ2-2; TRBD2 is a possible D gene (6 bases). The germline CDR1 and CDR2 sequences are SGHNT and YENEEA. This CDR3 is built from 14 residues. The V end lost 1 base, the J end lost 7 bases, and 10 bases lay between the germline ends. The CDR3 bases are TGTGCCAGCAGCTTAGGCGGGGTAGTCGGGGAGCTGTTTTTT. This codes for CASSLGGVVGELFF.

The table lists this clonotype with a few counts. The J gene is TRBJ2-5, the V gene TRBV25-1, with 8 bases that match TRBD2. The CDR3 has 15 residues. The germline V gene encodes CDR1 MGHDK and CDR2 SYGVNS. V was pared by 4 bases and J by 4 bases, with 8 bases of the junction left unmatched. CDR3 DNA sequence: TGTGCCAGCAGTGGCTGGACTAGCCTCAGAGAGACCCAGTACTTC. Amino acid sequence: CASSGWTSLRETQYF.

The rearrangement uses TRBV29-1 and TRBJ2-4, with D perhaps being TRBD1 or TRBD2 (5 bases each). V was trimmed by 1 base and J by 8 bases, leaving 6 bases between them. There are 11 residues in the CDR3. Germline V gene data show CDR1 as SQVTM and CDR2 as ANQGSEA. As DNA, the CDR3 is TGCAGCGTTGAAGTGGGGGACATTCAGTACTTC. It encodes CSVEVGDIQYF.

The rearrangement joins TRBV19 to TRBJ1-5, with D possibly TRBD1 on 5 matching bases. In germline, CDR1 is LNHDA, CDR2 SQIVND (reference sequence). The length of the CDR3 is 12 residues. V dropped 6 bases and J dropped 4 bases, with 7 bases sitting between them. CDR3: CASRQANQPQHF. The CDR3 coding sequence is TGTGCCAGTAGACAGGCAAATCAGCCCCAGCATTTT.

The rearrangement uses TRBV7-8 and TRBJ1-6, with TRBD1 as a possible D gene (6 bases). V was shortened by 1 base and J by 5 bases, with 9 bases between the two germline ends. The germline gives CDR1 SGHVS, CDR2 FQNEAQ. There are 15 residues in the CDR3. This chain's CDR3 is CASSLGGAHNSPLHF. CDR3 nucleotides: TGTGCCAGCAGCTTAGGGGGGGCCCATAATTCACCCCTCCACTTT.

J is TRBJ1-2 and V is TRBV5-4, with D maybe TRBD1 (5 bases). The V and J ends lost 0 bases and 2 bases respectively, with 11 bases between them. CDR1 SGHNT and CDR2 YYREEE come from the germline V gene (reference sequence). This CDR3 is 15 amino acids long. The CDR3 DNA follows: TGTGCCAGCAGCTTGGAACAGGCGACCAACTATGGCTACACCTTC. Translated: CASSLEQATNYGYTF.

Concerning this clonotype: Its ends do not fully match the called genes, so a read error is possible. The rearrangement links TRBV7-7 to TRBJ2-1; 13 positions match TRBD2. Germline values: CDR1 SSHAT, CDR2 FNYEAQ (reference sequence). This CDR3 has 15 amino acids. This CDR3 reads CASSLTSGGVNEQFF. The CDR3 DNA sequence: TGTGCTAGCAGCTTAACTAGCGGGGGGGTCAATGAGCAGTTCTTC.